The 22 T cell receptor beta chains reported below all come from one sample, sequenced in a study of radiation and T cells in renal cell carcinoma. The sample's time point: baseline pretreatment blood. Treatment specified: 15 Gy SBRT to primary tumor, nephrectomy 4 weeks later. Assay used: immunoSEQ multiplex PCR; TCRdb lists only in-frame clones, some missing. The table has about 140,000 clones, around four fifths seen once; the top ten hold less than 25%. The sample here was blood, taken from a patient whose treatment included radiotherapy and nephrectomy. The origin of the receptors is a woman between 45 and 65 years old with renal cell carcinoma.

The rearrangement uses TRBV6-5 and TRBJ1-6; D uncertain. From germline, CDR1 is MNHEY and CDR2 SVGAGI. CDR3 length: 14 residues. V was cut by 2 bases and J by 10 bases, with 12 bases left in between. CDR3 in DNA: TGTGCCAGCAGTTACGGGGTTTTACGGTCACCCCTCCACTTT. This encodes CASSYGVLRSPLHF.

In its sample, this clone was seen a few times. The chain couples TRBV19 to TRBJ2-6, with D possibly matching TRBD2 (6 bases). Germline V gene lookup returns CDR1 LNHDA and CDR2 SQIVND (reference sequence). The V end was cut by 6 bases, the J end by 0 bases, with 9 bases between. There are 15 residues in the CDR3. This chain's CDR3 is CASREGHSGANVLTF. The CDR3 region has the DNA TGTGCCAGTAGGGAGGGCCACTCTGGGGCCAACGTCCTGACTTTC. Variable domain in full (rest from reference TRBV19 and TRBJ2-6): DGGITQSPKYLFRKEGQNVTLSCEQNLNHDAMYWYRQDPGQGLRLIYYSQIVNDFQKGDIAEGYSVSREKKESFPLTVTSAQKNPTAFYLCASREGHSGANVLTFGAGSRLTVL.

The CDR3 DNA reads as TGTGCCAGCAGCTTTAGCGTAAGCTCCTACGAGCAGTACTTC. The encoded protein is CASSFSVSSYEQYF. V gene TRBV7-2 combines with J gene TRBJ2-7; D is perhaps TRBD2 (5 bases). Trimming shortened V by 3 bases and J by 0 bases, and 9 bases separated the two germline ends. The CDR3 covers 14 residues. Germline CDR1 SGHTA, CDR2 FQGNSA.

The chain links TRBV10-1 to TRBJ1-1, with TRBD1 matching 8 bases. The CDR3 sequence is 18 residues long. Germline CDR1 WNHNN, CDR2 SYGVQD (reference sequence). V lost 0 bases and J lost 0; bases outside the gene matches: 9. The CDR3 protein is CASSESNQGALLNTEAFF. DNA for the CDR3: TGCGCCAGCAGTGAGTCTAATCAGGGGGCTCTTTTGAACACTGAAGCTTTCTTT.

The rearrangement uses TRBV11-2 and TRBJ1-2, with 10 bases lining up with TRBD1. This CDR3 region has 15 residues. V was pared by 3 bases and J by 8 bases, with 9 bases of the junction left unmatched. The germline gives CDR1 SGHAT, CDR2 FQNNGV. The CDR3 spells CASSLAGTGVLGYTF. As DNA, the CDR3 is TGTGCCAGCAGCTTGGCCGGGACAGGGGTCTTGGGCTACACCTTC.

This clone was seen a handful of times. V and J are TRBV19 and TRBJ1-2; possible D gene TRBD1, 6 bases. Germline CDR1 is LNHDA and CDR2 is SQIVND (reference sequence). The CDR3 sequence is 14 residues long. The V end was cut by 7 bases, the J end by 4 bases, with 16 bases between. The CDR3 sequence: CASTWDIGPYGYTF. The DNA of the CDR3 is TGTGCCAGTACCTGGGACATCGGGCCCTATGGCTACACCTTC.

On this clone: The same CDR3 also results from other DNA sequences found in this sample. The J gene is TRBJ2-2, the V gene TRBV5-1; 7 bases map to TRBD2. The CDR3 covers 15 residues. Germline V gene sequence: CDR1 SGHRS, CDR2 YFSETQ. With V trimmed by 0 bases and J by 5 bases, 4 bases remained unmatched. The CDR3: CASSLGSGATGELFF. In nucleotides, the CDR3 is TGCGCCAGCAGCTTGGGGAGCGGGGCTACCGGGGAGCTGTTTTTT.

This clone showed up just once. The chain has TRBV6-5 and TRBJ1-4, with no clear D. CDR3 length: 14 amino acids. Germline CDR1 is MNHEY and CDR2 is SVGAGI. Between the trimmed V and J ends, which lost 2 bases and 1 base, there was a span of 5 bases. CDR3 protein: CASSYGGTNEKLFF. The CDR3 nucleotides read TGTGCCAGCAGTTACGGAGGAACTAATGAAAAACTGTTTTTT.

This rearrangement joins TRBV9 to TRBJ1-3; a possible D gene is TRBD1 (5 bases). This CDR3 has 15 amino acids. Trimming left V 3 bases short and J 4 bases short, with 14 bases between. Germline V CDR1 and CDR2: SGDLS, YYNGEE. The CDR3 sequence: CASSADSVDGNTIYF. Written as DNA, the CDR3 is TGTGCCAGCAGCGCCGACAGCGTAGACGGAAACACCATATATTTT. The full variable domain, completed using reference TRBV9 and TRBJ1-3, is DSGVTQTPKHLITATGQRVTLRCSPRSGDLSVYWYQQSLDQGLQFLIQYYNGEERAKGNILERFSAQQFPDLHSELNLSSLELGDSALYFCASSADSVDGNTIYFGEGSWLTVV.

The V and J genes are TRBV30 and TRBJ1-6; D may be TRBD1 (6 bases). Between the trimmed V and J ends, which lost 4 bases and 9 bases, there was a span of 13 bases. Germline V gives CDR1 GTSNPN, CDR2 SVGIG (reference sequence). This CDR3 has 13 residues. The CDR3 here is CAWNQGSSSPLHF. CDR3 DNA: TGTGCCTGGAACCAGGGGTCGTCTTCACCCCTCCACTTT.

This chain connects TRBV19 to TRBJ1-5; no clear D gene. Germline-derived CDR1 and CDR2 are LNHDA and SQIVND (reference sequence). The CDR3 consists of 16 residues. The V end was cut by 4 bases, the J end by 0 bases, with 13 bases between. The DNA of the CDR3 is TGTGCCAGTAGTACCCTTTCGGGGTATAGCAATCAGCCCCAGCATTTT. Encoded protein: CASSTLSGYSNQPQHF.

The chain uses TRBV5-1 and TRBJ2-7; D is possibly TRBD1 or TRBD2 (6 bases each). This CDR3 spans 14 amino acids. The germline gives CDR1 SGHRS, CDR2 YFSETQ. V lost 3 bases and J 2 bases, leaving 12 bases between the germline ends. The CDR3 DNA reads as TGCGCCAGCAGCTCCGAGGGGGGACCCTACGAGCAGTACTTC. Encoded protein: CASSSEGGPYEQYF.

For the CDR3, the DNA is TGTGCCAGCAGCGTAGACCGAGGGTCACCCCTCCACTTT. Its translation is CASSVDRGSPLHF. The genes are TRBV9 and TRBJ1-6; D is unclear. The CDR3 consists of 13 residues. Per germline, CDR1 SGDLS and CDR2 YYNGEE. The germline V and J ends were trimmed by 0 bases and 10 bases, with 8 bases remaining between them. Together with reference TRBV9 and TRBJ1-6, the CDR3 gives the full variable domain: DSGVTQTPKHLITATGQRVTLRCSPRSGDLSVYWYQQSLDQGLQFLIQYYNGEERAKGNILERFSAQQFPDLHSELNLSSLELGDSALYFCASSVDRGSPLHFGNGTRLTVT.

This clone has just one count. This chain uses TRBV6-5 with TRBJ2-7, with 8 bases that match TRBD1. Trimming cost V 5 bases and J 3 bases; bases outside gene matches: 9. The CDR3 spans 15 residues. The germline gives CDR1 MNHEY, CDR2 SVGAGI. The CDR3 bases are TGTGCCAGCAGTACGATCCGAGACAGGGGCTACGAGCAGTACTTC. It specifies CASSTIRDRGYEQYF.

This clone has a single count. DNA for the CDR3: TGTGCCAGCAGCTTACCGAATGGATGGGGCTACACCTTC. Its translation: CASSLPNGWGYTF. The chain has TRBV9 and TRBJ1-2; no firm D call. Germline assignment: CDR1 SGDLS and CDR2 YYNGEE. Trimming stripped 4 bases from V and 8 bases from J, with 15 bases between. The CDR3 has 13 amino acids.

The V and J genes are TRBV9 and TRBJ1-2, with 9 bases matching TRBD1. Germline CDR1 reads SGDLS; CDR2 reads YYNGEE. With V trimmed by 3 bases and J by 6 bases, 12 bases remained unmatched. CDR3 length: 16 amino acids. CDR3 in DNA: TGTGCCAGCAGCGGAGACGGGGGGACAGGGAGGGATGGCTACACCTTC. Amino acid sequence: CASSGDGGTGRDGYTF.

The chain combines TRBV18 with TRBJ1-2; TRBD1 might be the D (5 bases). The CDR3 length is 14 residues. Trimming stripped 6 bases from V and 5 bases from J, with 16 bases between. Germline lookup yields CDR1 KGHSH and CDR2 LQKENI. The CDR3: CASSRTGELYGYTF. DNA for the CDR3: TGTGCCAGCTCTCGAACAGGAGAACTTTATGGCTACACCTTC.

The chain links TRBV10-1 to TRBJ1-1; D remains unclear. CDR1 WNHNN and CDR2 SYGVQD come from the germline V gene (reference sequence). This CDR3 region has 13 residues. Trimming removed 4 bases at V and 5 bases at J, with 11 bases between. CDR3 sequence: CASSGARGTEAFF. In DNA form, the CDR3 reads TGCGCCAGCAGTGGGGCCCGTGGGACTGAAGCTTTCTTT.

The chain uses TRBV18 and TRBJ1-4; D unresolved. Germline-derived CDR1 and CDR2 are KGHSH and LQKENI. V was cut by 5 bases and J by 4 bases, with 11 bases left in between. CDR3 length equals 14 residues. The chain's CDR3 is CASSLRGSNEKLFF. In DNA, the CDR3 is TGTGCCAGCTCATTAAGAGGCAGTAATGAAAAACTGTTTTTT.

This clone has just one count. The chain couples TRBV13 to TRBJ1-2; D gene unclear. The V and J ends lost 0 bases and 0 bases respectively, with 11 bases between them. Germline CDR1 PRHDT, CDR2 FYEKMQ (reference sequence). The CDR3 is 16 residues long. The CDR3 nucleotides are TGTGCCAGCAGCTTAGGAGTCTCGAGGGCTAACTATGGCTACACCTTC. This encodes CASSLGVSRANYGYTF.

The V call is TRBV11-3, the J call TRBJ2-7, with a weak D call TRBD2 (6 bases). V lost 1 base, J lost 3 bases, and 13 bases lay in between. Germline V lookup: CDR1 SGHNT, CDR2 YENEEA. The length of the CDR3 is 15 residues. CDR3 coding DNA: TGTGCCAGCAGCTTAGGGAGGGACTCAGGCTACGAGCAGTACTTC. Translated: CASSLGRDSGYEQYF.

The V gene is TRBV6-6, the J gene TRBJ2-7; weak D call: TRBD1 (6 bases). Trimming stripped 6 bases from V and 5 bases from J, with 17 bases between. Germline loops: CDR1 MNHNY, CDR2 SVGAGI (reference sequence). CDR3 length: 14 residues. The CDR3 coding sequence is TGTGCCAGCAGATATTTCCCCGGACAGAACGAGCAGTACTTC. Translating it yields CASRYFPGQNEQYF.